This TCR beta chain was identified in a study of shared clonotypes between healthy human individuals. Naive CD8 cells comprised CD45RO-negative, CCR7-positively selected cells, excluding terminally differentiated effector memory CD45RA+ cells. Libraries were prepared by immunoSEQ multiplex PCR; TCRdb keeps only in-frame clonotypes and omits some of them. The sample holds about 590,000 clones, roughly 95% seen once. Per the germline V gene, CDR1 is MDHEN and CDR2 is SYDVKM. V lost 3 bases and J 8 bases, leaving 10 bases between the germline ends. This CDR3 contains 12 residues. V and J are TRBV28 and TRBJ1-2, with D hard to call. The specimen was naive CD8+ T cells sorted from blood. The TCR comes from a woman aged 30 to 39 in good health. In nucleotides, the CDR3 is TGTGCCAGCAGTTTTGCCTTCGAGGGCTACACCTTC. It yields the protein CASSFAFEGYTF.